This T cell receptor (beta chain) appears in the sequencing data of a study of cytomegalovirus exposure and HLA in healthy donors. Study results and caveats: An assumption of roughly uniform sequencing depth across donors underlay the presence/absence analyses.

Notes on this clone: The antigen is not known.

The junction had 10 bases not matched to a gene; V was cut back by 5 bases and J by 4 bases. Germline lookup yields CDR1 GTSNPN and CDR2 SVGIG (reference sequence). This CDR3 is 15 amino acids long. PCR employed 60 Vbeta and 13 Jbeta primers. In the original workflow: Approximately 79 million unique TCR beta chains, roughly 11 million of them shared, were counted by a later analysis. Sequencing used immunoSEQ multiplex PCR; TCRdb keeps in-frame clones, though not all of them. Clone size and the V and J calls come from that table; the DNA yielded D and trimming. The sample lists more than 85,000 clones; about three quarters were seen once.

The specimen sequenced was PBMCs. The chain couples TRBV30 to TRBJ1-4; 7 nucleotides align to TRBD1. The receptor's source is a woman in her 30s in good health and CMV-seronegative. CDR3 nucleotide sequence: TGTGCCTGGGCCCGGCTGGGACAGAGTAATGAAAAACTGTTTTTT. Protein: CAWARLGQSNEKLFF.